Reported below is one TCR beta chain. Its antigen is currently unknown. The authors prepared UMI-labeled TRB cDNA libraries by 5' RACE. TCRdb re-called the 5' RACE reads; every CDR3 protein appears as one record, without DNA. There are approximately 66,000 distinct CDR3 sequences in the sample, with about 1.5% held by the top ten. The sample belongs to a study of CXCR3-negative and CXCR3-positive naive CD8 T cells. Study-level background: For each library, about 1.5 +/- 0.3 million TRB reads were obtained, about 140 million in total.

CDR1 and CDR2 from the germline V gene are SEHNR and FQNEAQ (reference sequence). There are 15 residues in the CDR3. Study-wide results and limits: After cryopreservation, CXCR3 expression dropped partially; most assays used fresh PBMCs. Memory cells showed distinct TRBV-TRBJ patterns, while the two naive subsets matched. Diversity in memory CD8+ cells fell much lower than the comparably high levels seen in both naive subsets.

The sequence was collected from a human donor in good health. Some clones in this sample may be carry-over from other donors' samples. The sequenced material came from naive CXCR3- CD8+ T cells from blood. Subset described: CD45RO-CCR7+CD27+CD95- naive CD8+ T cells lacking CXCR3 (TNR3-). This chain joins TRBV7-9 and TRBJ1-1; the TCRdb call, TRBD1, lacks DNA for checking. CDR3 sequence: CASSFARGRGTEAFF.